This passage covers 17 T cell receptor beta chains from one sample sequenced in a study of cytomegalovirus exposure and HLA in healthy donors. Primers: 60 Vbeta forward and 13 Jbeta reverse. The data were produced by immunoSEQ multiplex PCR, yet TCRdb's version contains in-frame clones alone and is incomplete. The sample contains a few hundred thousand clones, roughly 80% of which appear only once. Sequences were obtained from PBMCs. Every receptor here comes from a young man in good health and CMV-seronegative.

This clone turned up a few times. The chain uses TRBV7-2 and TRBJ2-5, with 7 bases fitting TRBD2. The CDR3 runs to 16 residues. Germline V lookup: CDR1 SGHTA, CDR2 FQGNSA. V gave up 4 bases and J gave up 2 bases; unmatched junction bases: 10. For the CDR3, the DNA is TGTGCCAGCAGCTCTTCGACTAGCTCTGGACAAGAGACCCAGTACTTC. This gives the protein CASSSSTSSGQETQYF.

The genes are TRBV10-2 and TRBJ2-1, with TRBD2 as a possible D gene (6 bases). CDR3 length equals 15 residues. The V and J ends lost 4 bases and 0 bases respectively, with 10 bases between them. Germline V gene lookup returns CDR1 WSHSY and CDR2 SAAADI. CDR3 sequence: CASSAGLSSYNEQFF. CDR3 nucleotide sequence: TGCGCCAGCAGTGCCGGACTAAGCTCCTACAATGAGCAGTTCTTC.

V usage is TRBV10-3 and J usage is TRBJ1-1; 11 nucleotides agree with TRBD1. The CDR3 sequence is 14 residues long. The ends lost 0 bases at V and 10 bases at J; junction bases unmatched: 4. Germline V CDR1 and CDR2: ENHRY, SYGVKD. The CDR3 DNA sequence: TGTGCCATCAGTGAGTCGGGGACAGGGGGTGCAGCTTTCTTT. Its protein product is CAISESGTGGAAFF.

The chain employs TRBV2 and TRBJ2-1, with 7 bases identical to TRBD2. CDR3 size: 15 residues. The germline V gene encodes CDR1 SNHLY and CDR2 FYNNEI. The ends lost 4 bases at V and 2 bases at J; junction bases unmatched: 5. CDR3: CASSASGVAYNEQFF. CDR3 nucleotide sequence: TGTGCCAGCAGTGCTAGCGGAGTTGCCTACAATGAGCAGTTCTTC.

The V and J genes are TRBV7-6 and TRBJ1-2; 10 bases are shared with TRBD1. The CDR3 extends over 16 amino acids. Germline-derived CDR1 and CDR2 are SGHVS and FNYEAQ. Trimming at V came to 2 bases and at J to 3 bases, leaving 6 bases not matched to a gene. CDR3 in DNA: TGTGCCAGCAGCTTATCTAGACAGGGGGCTGACTATGGCTACACCTTC. Encoded protein: CASSLSRQGADYGYTF. The variable domain in full, with the rest retrieved from reference TRBV7-6 and TRBJ1-2, is GAGVSQSPRYKVTKRGQDVALRCDPISGHVSLYWYRQALGQGPEFLTYFNYEAQQDKSGLPNDRFSAERPEGSISTLTIQRTEQRDSAMYRCASSLSRQGADYGYTFGSGTRLTVV.

This sequence joins TRBV29-1 and TRBJ2-2; D ambiguous. The V end was cut by 6 bases, the J end by 7 bases, with 15 bases between. The CDR3 has 13 residues. Germline V gene data show CDR1 as SQVTM and CDR2 as ANQGSEA. CDR3 protein: CSVQTSADGELFF. CDR3 sequence (DNA): TGCAGCGTACAAACCAGCGCCGACGGGGAGCTGTTTTTT.

The genes are TRBV7-3 and TRBJ2-3, with 12 bases that match TRBD2. The V gene end was trimmed by 5 bases and the J gene end by 5 bases; junction bases not matched to a gene: 14. Per germline, CDR1 SGHTA and CDR2 FQGTGA. The CDR3 loop spans 18 amino acids. Here the CDR3 reads CASSPKGQLAGGGDTQYF. The DNA of the CDR3 is TGTGCCAGCAGCCCAAAGGGTCAACTAGCGGGGGGTGGAGATACGCAGTATTTT. The full variable domain, completed using reference TRBV7-3 and TRBJ2-3, is GAGVSQTPSNKVTEKGKYVELRCDPISGHTALYWYRQSLGQGPEFLIYFQGTGAADDSGLPNDRFFAVRPEGSVSTLKIQRTERGDSAVYLCASSPKGQLAGGGDTQYFGPGTRLTVL.

The CDR3 sequence is CASSPRETIQPQHF. The CDR3 nucleotides are TGTGCCAGCTCACCCCGGGAGACCATTCAGCCCCAGCATTTT. V is TRBV18 and J is TRBJ1-5; no clear D. The CDR3 is made up of 14 amino acids. V was clipped by 3 bases and J by 6 bases, with 12 bases between them. The germline gives CDR1 KGHSH, CDR2 LQKENI.

The chain recombines TRBV5-6 with TRBJ2-4, with a weak D call TRBD2 (6 bases). The CDR3 runs to 15 residues. Germline values: CDR1 SGHDT, CDR2 YYEEEE. V lost 4 bases to trimming and J lost 1 base, with 12 bases between them. The CDR3 here is CASSRDLMAKNIQYF. CDR3 sequence (DNA): TGTGCCAGCAGCCGGGACTTAATGGCCAAAAACATTCAGTACTTC.

V gene TRBV6-1 combines with J gene TRBJ1-2, with TRBD1 matching over 9 bases. The CDR3 is 13 residues long. Germline V gene data show CDR1 as MNHNS and CDR2 as SASEGT. Trimming cost V 9 bases and J 5 bases; bases outside gene matches: 7. CDR3 protein: CASSDRGNYGYTF. The CDR3 DNA reads TGTGCCAGTTCGGACAGGGGTAATTATGGCTACACCTTC.

The chain recombines TRBV19 with TRBJ1-2; 10 positions match TRBD1. This CDR3 spans 13 amino acids. Trimming removed 5 bases from V and 10 bases from J; junction bases left unmatched: 7. Germline V gene data show CDR1 as LNHDA and CDR2 as SQIVND (reference sequence). The CDR3: CASSPGQGFVYTF. The CDR3 DNA sequence: TGTGCCAGTAGTCCGGGACAGGGGTTTGTCTACACCTTC.

The chain uses TRBV5-5 and TRBJ2-3; possible D gene TRBD1, 5 bases. The V gene lost 0 bases and the J gene lost 9 bases, with 14 bases spanning the gap. Germline loops: CDR1 SGHKS, CDR2 YYEKEE (reference sequence). CDR3 size: 14 residues. CDR3 residues: CASSLVMWGPTQYF. The CDR3 DNA reads TGTGCCAGCAGCTTGGTTATGTGGGGCCCCACGCAGTATTTT.

This chain connects TRBV9 to TRBJ1-3; D possibly corresponds to TRBD1 (6 bases). CDR3 size: 13 residues. V gave up 7 bases and J gave up 0 bases, with 8 bases separating them. Per germline, CDR1 SGDLS and CDR2 YYNGEE. The CDR3 spells CASGGDSGNTIYF. CDR3 nucleotides: TGTGCCAGCGGGGGCGACTCTGGAAACACCATATATTTT.

The sample holds one count of this clone. This rearrangement joins TRBV6-1 to TRBJ1-6; weak D call: TRBD1 (6 bases). The CDR3 loop spans 15 amino acids. The V end was cut by 3 bases, the J end by 2 bases, with 8 bases between. Germline V CDR1 and CDR2: MNHNS, SASEGT. The CDR3 bases are TGTGCCAGCAGTGACACAGGGACCTATAATTCACCCCTCCACTTT. Its translation is CASSDTGTYNSPLHF.

This clone appeared once. A junction end diverges from the germline sequence, so it may reflect a read error. The chain links TRBV7-8 to TRBJ2-1; TRBD2 might be the D (5 bases). CDR1 SGHVS and CDR2 FQNEAQ come from the germline V gene. The CDR3 has 12 amino acids. This CDR3 is CASSLQAGLSVF. In DNA form, the CDR3 reads TGTGCCAGCAGCTTACAGGCGGGCCTCTCAGTCTTC. The variable domain in full, with the rest retrieved from reference TRBV7-8 and TRBJ2-1, is GAGVSQSPRYKVAKRGQDVALRCDPISGHVSLFWYQQALGQGPEFLTYFQNEAQLDKSGLPSDRFFAERPEGSVSTLKIQRTQQEDSAVYLCASSLQAGLSVFGPGTRLTVL.

In its sample, this clone was seen once. This rearrangement joins TRBV19 to TRBJ2-3; 8 bases align to TRBD1. V was pared by 8 bases and J by 1 base, with 2 bases of the junction left unmatched. CDR1 is LNHDA and CDR2 is SQIVND in the germline V gene (reference sequence). The CDR3 extends over 13 amino acids. The CDR3 spells CASQQGGTDTQYF. CDR3 DNA sequence: TGTGCCAGTCAACAGGGGGGCACAGATACGCAGTATTTT.

The chain is built from TRBV7-9 and TRBJ2-7; 7 bases are a match to TRBD1. The CDR3 has 14 residues. The V segment lost 3 bases and the J segment 7 bases; nucleotides outside the gene matches: 9. Germline CDR1 reads SEHNR; CDR2 reads FQNEAQ (reference sequence). This CDR3 reads CASSFSDRPREQYF. CDR3 DNA: TGTGCCAGCAGCTTTTCGGACAGGCCTCGAGAGCAGTACTTC.